This TCR beta chain comes out of a study of early T cells in non-severe SARS-CoV-2 infection. This clonotype turned up a few times. Germline lookup yields CDR1 MNHEY and CDR2 SVGAGI. Trimming removed 4 bases from V and 0 bases from J, with 6 bases in between. The CDR3 has 14 amino acids. From the 5' RACE reads, TCRdb called clonotypes with MiXCR, one entry per CDR3 protein. The sample yields roughly 120,000 distinct CDR3 sequences, under 15% seen once. The V call is TRBV6-5, the J call TRBJ1-4; D is uncertain. This receptor was obtained from an adult who was a healthcare worker with PCR-confirmed SARS-CoV-2 infection or an uninfected control (not recorded which). Sequencing used whole blood. The CDR3 here is CASSWGTTNEKLFF. CDR3 coding DNA: TGTGCCAGCAGTTGGGGAACAACTAATGAAAAACTGTTTTTT.